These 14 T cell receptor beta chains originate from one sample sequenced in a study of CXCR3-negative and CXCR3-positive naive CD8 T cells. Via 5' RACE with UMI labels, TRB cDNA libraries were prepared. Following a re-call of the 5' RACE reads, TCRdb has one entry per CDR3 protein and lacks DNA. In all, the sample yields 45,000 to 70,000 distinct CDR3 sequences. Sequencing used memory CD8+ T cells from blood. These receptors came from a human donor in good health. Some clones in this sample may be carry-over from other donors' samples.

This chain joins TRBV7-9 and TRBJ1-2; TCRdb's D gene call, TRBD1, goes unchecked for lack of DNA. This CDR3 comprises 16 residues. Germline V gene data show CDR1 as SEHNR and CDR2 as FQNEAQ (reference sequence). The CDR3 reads CASSRSGQTINYGYTF.

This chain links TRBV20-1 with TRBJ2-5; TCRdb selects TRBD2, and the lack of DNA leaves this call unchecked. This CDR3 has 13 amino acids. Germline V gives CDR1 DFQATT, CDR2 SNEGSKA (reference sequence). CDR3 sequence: CSARSTRGETQYF.

This CDR3 reads CASSFSPGPYEQYF. The chain employs TRBV7-8 and TRBJ2-7. The CDR3 extends over 14 amino acids. Per germline, CDR1 SGHVS and CDR2 FQNEAQ.

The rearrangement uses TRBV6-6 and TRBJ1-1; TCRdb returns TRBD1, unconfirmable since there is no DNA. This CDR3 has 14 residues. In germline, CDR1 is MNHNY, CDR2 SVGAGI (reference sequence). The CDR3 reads CASPPDRGLTEAFF.

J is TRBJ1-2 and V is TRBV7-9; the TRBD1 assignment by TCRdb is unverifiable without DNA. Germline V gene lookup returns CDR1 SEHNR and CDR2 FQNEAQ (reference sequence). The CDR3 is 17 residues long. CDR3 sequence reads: CASSVGTGEWIDYGYTF. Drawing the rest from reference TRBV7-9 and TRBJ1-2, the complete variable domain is DTGVSQNPRHKITKRGQNVTFRCDPISEHNRLYWYRQTLGQGPEFLTYFQNEAQLEKSRLLSDRFSAERPKGSFSTLEIQRTEQGDSAMYLCASSVGTGEWIDYGYTFGSGTRLTVV.

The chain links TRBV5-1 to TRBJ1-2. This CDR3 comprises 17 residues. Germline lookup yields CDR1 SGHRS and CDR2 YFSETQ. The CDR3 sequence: CASSLSGGGEPTYGYTF. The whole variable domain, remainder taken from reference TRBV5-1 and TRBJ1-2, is KAGVTQTPRYLIKTRGQQVTLSCSPISGHRSVSWYQQTPGQGLQFLFEYFSETQRNKGNFPGRFSGRQFSNSRSEMNVSTLELGDSALYLCASSLSGGGEPTYGYTFGSGTRLTVV.

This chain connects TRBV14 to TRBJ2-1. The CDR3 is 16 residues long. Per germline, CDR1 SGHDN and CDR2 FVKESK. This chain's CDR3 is CASSQDAYRRGNEQFF.

The CDR3 here is CASSRGQVEGTGELFF. This chain joins TRBV4-3 and TRBJ2-2; lacking DNA, the TRBD1 call made by TCRdb goes unchecked. This CDR3 is built from 16 residues. Germline loops: CDR1 LGHNA, CDR2 YSLEER.

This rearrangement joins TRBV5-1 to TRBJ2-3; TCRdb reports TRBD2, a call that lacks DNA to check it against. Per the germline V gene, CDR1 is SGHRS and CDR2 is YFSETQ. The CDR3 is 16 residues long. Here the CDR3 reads CASSLEGTVPPDTQYF.

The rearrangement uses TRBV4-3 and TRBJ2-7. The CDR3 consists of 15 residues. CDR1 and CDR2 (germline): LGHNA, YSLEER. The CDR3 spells CASSPNIEVAYEQYF.

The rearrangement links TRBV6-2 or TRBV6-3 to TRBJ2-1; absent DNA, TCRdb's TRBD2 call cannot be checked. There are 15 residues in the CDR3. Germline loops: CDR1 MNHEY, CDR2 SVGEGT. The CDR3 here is CAILAGGHSYNEQFF.

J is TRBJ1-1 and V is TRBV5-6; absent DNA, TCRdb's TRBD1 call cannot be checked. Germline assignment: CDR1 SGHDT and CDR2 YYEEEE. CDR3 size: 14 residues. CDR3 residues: CASSSPGHESEAFF.

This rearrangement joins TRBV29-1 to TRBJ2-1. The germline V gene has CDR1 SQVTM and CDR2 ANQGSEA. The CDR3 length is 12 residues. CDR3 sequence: CSVEGNRNEQFF.

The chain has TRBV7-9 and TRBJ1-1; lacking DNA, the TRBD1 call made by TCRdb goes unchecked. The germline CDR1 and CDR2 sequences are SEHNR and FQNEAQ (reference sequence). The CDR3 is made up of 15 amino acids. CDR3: CASSPIQGLNTEAFF.